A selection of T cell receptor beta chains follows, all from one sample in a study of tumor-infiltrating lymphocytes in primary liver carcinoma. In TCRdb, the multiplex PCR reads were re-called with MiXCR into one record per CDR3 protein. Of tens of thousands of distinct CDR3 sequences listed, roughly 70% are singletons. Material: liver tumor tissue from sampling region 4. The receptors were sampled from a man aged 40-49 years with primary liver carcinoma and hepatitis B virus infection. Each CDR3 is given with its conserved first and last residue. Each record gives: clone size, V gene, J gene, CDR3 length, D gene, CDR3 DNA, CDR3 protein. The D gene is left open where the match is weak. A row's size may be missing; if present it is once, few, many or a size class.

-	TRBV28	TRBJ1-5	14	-	TGTGCAAGCAAGGTCGGGGATAGCAATCAGTCCCAGCATTTT	CASKVGDSNQSQHF
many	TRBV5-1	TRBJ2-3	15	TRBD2	TGCGCCAGCAGCTTGGCTAGCGGGAGCACAGATACGCGGTATTTT	CASSLASGSTDTRYF
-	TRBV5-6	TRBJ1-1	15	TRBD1	TGTGCCAGTAGCCCAGGGGGTAAAGTGAACACTGAAGCTTTCTTT	CASSPGGKVNTEAFF
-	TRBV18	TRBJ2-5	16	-	TGTGCCAGCTCACCACCGAATAGTAAGGGGTCGGAGACCCAGTACTTC	CASSPPNSKGSETQYF
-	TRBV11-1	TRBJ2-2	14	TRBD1	TGTGCCAGCAGCCTTACAGGGGTTGACGGGGAGCTGTTTTTT	CASSLTGVDGELFF
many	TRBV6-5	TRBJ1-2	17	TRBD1	TGTGCCAGCAAGGGGGGACAGGGGGATCGATTCGGCTATGGCTACACCTTC	CASKGGQGDRFGYGYTF
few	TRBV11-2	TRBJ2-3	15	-	TGTGACAGCAGTCTCGAGTACCAAAGCACAGATACGCAGTATTTT	CDSSLEYQSTDTQYF
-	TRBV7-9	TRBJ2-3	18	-	TGTGCCAGCAGCCACAGTAGCTGGAAGTCAATTAGCACAGATACGCAGTATTTT	CASSHSSWKSISTDTQYF
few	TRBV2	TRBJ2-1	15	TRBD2	TGTGCCAGCAGTGATTTTGGCGGGAGCGGTAATGAGCAGTTCTTC	CASSDFGGSGNEQFF
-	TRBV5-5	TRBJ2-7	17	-	TGTGCCAGCAGCTCGAAGCAACACCTGACTCGGCCCTACGAGCAGTATTTC	CASSSKQHLTRPYEQYF
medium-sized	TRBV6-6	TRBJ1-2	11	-	TGTGCCAGCACGGGGAACTATGGCTACACCTTC	CASTGNYGYTF
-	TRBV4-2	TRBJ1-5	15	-	TGTGTCAGCATCCAAAATTTACAGTCAAATCAGCCCCAGCATTTT	CVSIQNLQSNQPQHF
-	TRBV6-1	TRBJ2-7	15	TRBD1	TGTGCCAGCAGCCAAGGACAGGGAAGATCCAAGGAGCAGTACTTC	CASSQGQGRSKEQYF
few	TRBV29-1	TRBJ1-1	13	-	TGCAGCGTTGGCGCCCGACTGAACACTGAAGCTTTCTTT	CSVGARLNTEAFF
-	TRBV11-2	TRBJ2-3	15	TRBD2	TGTGCCAGCAGCACCGGAACTAGCGGGACAGATACGCGGTATTTT	CASSTGTSGTDTRYF
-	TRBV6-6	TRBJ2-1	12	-	TGCGCCAGCACCGCGCATACCGATGAGCAGTTCTTC	CASTAHTDEQFF
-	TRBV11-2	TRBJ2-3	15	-	TGTGCCATCAGTCTCGAATGCCAAAGCACAGATACGCAGTATTTT	CAISLECQSTDTQYF
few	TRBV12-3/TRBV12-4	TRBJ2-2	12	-	TGTGCCAGCGCCCATGCAACCGGGGAGCTGTTTTTT	CASAHATGELFF
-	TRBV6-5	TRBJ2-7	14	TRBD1	TGTGCCGGCGGGCTAGACAGGGTGGCGTACGAGCAGTACTTC	CAGGLDRVAYEQYF
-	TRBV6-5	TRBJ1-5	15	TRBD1	TGTGCCAGCAGTTACTCGGGGACAGGCAATCAGTCCCAGCATTTT	CASSYSGTGNQSQHF
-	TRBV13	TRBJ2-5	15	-	TGTGCCAGCAGCCCCCGGCCCGGGACCCCAGATACCCGGTACTTC	CASSPRPGTPDTRYF
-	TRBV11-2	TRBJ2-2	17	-	TGTGACATCAGCTTAGCGTTAGGAGGGCCGAACACCGGGGAGCTGTTTTTT	CDISLALGGPNTGELFF
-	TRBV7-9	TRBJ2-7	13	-	TGTGCCAGCAGCTTAGCGGTAGAGCTCGACCAGTACTTC	CASSLAVELDQYF
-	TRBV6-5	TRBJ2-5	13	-	TGTGCCAGCAGTCCAGAGGTCCAAGAGACCCAGTGCTTC	CASSPEVQETQCF
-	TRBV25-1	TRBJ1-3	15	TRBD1	TGTGCCAGCAGGGGGGACAGGGGCATTGGAAACACCATATATTTT	CASRGDRGIGNTIYF
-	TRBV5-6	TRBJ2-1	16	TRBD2	TGTGCCAACAGCTACCTATTGCGGGAGGCCACCTACGAGCAGTCATTC	CANSYLLREATYEQSF